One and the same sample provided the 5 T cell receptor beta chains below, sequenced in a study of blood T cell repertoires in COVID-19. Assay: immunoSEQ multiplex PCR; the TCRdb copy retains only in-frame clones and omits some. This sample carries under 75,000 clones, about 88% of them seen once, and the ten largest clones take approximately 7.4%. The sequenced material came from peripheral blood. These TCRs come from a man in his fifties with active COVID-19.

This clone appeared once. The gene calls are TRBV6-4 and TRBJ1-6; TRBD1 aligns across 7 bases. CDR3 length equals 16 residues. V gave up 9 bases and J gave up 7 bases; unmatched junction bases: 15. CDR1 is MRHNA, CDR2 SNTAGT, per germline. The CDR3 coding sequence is TGTGCCAGGGGAAGAGGACAGGAGGAACCGAATTCACCCCTCCACTTT. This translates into CARGRGQEEPNSPLHF.

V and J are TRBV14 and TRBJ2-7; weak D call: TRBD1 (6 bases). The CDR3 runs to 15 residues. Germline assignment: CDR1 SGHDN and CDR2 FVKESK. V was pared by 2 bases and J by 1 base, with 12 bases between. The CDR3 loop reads CASSQLRGVSYEQYF. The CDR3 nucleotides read TGTGCCAGCAGCCAACTCAGGGGTGTATCCTACGAGCAGTACTTC.

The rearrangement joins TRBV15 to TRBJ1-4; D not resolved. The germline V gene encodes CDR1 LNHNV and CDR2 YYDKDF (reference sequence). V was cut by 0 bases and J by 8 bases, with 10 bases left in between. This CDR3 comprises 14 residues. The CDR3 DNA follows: TGTGCCACCAGCAGAGATTACAGTGGGGAAAAACTGTTTTTT. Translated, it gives CATSRDYSGEKLFF.

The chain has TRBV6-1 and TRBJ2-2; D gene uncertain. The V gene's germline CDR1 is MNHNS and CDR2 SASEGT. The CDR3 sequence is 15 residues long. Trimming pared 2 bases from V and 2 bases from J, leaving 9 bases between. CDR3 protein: CASSESDPNTGELFF. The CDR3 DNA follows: TGTGCCAGCAGTGAAAGCGACCCCAACACCGGGGAGCTGTTTTTT.

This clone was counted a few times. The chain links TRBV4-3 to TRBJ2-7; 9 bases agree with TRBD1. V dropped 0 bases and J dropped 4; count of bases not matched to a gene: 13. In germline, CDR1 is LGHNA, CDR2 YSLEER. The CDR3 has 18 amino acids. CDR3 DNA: TGCGCCAGCAGCCAAGATAGGGTCGGGGGGACAGGGTCGTACGAGCAGTACTTC. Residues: CASSQDRVGGTGSYEQYF.